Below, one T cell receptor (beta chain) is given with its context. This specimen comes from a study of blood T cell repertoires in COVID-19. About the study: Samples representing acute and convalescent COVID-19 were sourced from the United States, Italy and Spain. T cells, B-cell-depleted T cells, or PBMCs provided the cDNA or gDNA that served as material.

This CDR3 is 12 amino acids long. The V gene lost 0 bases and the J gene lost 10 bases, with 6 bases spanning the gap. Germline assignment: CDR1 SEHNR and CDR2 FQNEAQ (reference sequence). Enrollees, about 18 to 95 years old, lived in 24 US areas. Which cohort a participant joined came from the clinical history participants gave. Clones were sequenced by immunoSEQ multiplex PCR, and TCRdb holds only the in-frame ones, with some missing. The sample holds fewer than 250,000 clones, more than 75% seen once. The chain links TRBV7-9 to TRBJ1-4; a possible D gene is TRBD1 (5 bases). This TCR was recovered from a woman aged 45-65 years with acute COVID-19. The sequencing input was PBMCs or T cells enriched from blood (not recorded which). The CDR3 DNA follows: TGTGCCAGCAGCTTAGCGGGGGGAAAACTGTTTTTT. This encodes CASSLAGGKLFF.